This T cell receptor beta chain was recorded in a study of blood T cells in healthy people across ages. The authors ran a second PCR of about 7 to 11 cycles using a sample-barcoded 5' primer and a J-beta primer mix. TCRdb processed the 5' RACE reads anew with MiXCR; each CDR3 protein has one entry. Counted here are roughly 1.5 million distinct CDR3 sequences, 40% to 45% occurring once; the ten biggest clones make up under 5%. This clonotype was seen a few times. What it binds is unknown. Ranging in age from about 6 to 95, the donors were healthy Caucasian individuals from Russia. Points from the study as a whole: Diversity was higher, and naive CD4+ cells more numerous, in long-lived donors than in aged donors.

Germline trimming cut 1 base from V and 2 bases from J; bases unmatched to any gene: 9. The CDR3 extends over 18 amino acids. The chain uses TRBV12-3 or TRBV12-4 and TRBJ1-5, with 9 bases that match TRBD1. The sequencing sample was made of blood. The receptor was derived from a woman between 18 and 30 years old in good health. The CDR3, as DNA: TGTGCCAGCAGTTTAGTACAGGGGGCCTCCTATGGCAATCAGCCCCAGCATTTT. Residues: CASSLVQGASYGNQPQHF.